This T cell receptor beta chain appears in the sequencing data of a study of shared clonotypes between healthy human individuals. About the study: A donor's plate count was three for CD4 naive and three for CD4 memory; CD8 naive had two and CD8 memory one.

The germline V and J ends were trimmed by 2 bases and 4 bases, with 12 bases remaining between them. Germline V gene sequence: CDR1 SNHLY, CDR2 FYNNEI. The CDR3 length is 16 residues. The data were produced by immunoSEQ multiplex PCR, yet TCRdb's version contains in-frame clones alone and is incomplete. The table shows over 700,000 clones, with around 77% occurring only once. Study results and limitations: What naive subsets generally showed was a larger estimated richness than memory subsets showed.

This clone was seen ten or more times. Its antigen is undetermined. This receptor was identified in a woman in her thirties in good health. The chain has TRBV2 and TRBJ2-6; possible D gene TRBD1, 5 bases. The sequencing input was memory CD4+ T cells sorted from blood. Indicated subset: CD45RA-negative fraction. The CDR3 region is CASSEIPGIGANVLTF. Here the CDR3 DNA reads TGTGCCAGCAGTGAAATACCAGGGATAGGGGCCAACGTCCTGACTTTC.